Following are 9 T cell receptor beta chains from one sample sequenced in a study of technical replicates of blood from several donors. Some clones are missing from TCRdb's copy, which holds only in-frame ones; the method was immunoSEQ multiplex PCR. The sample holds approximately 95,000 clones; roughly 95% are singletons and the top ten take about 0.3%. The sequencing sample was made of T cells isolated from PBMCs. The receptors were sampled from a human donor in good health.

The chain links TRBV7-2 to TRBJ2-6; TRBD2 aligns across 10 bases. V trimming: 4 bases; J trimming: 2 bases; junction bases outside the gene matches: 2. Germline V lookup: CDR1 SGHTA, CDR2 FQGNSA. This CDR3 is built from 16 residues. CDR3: CASSSSGSTGANVLTF. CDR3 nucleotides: TGTGCCAGCAGCTCTAGCGGGAGTACTGGGGCCAACGTCCTGACTTTC.

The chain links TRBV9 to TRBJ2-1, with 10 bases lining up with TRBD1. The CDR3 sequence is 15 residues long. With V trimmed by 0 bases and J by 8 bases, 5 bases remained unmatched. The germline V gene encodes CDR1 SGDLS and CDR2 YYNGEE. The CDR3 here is CASSVGPGTGDEQFF. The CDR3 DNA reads TGTGCCAGCAGCGTAGGTCCCGGGACAGGGGATGAGCAGTTCTTC.

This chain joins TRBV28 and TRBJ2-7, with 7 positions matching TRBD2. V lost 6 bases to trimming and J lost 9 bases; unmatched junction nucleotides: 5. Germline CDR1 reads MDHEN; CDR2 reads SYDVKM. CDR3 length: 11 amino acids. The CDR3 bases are TGTGCCAGCAGCAATAGCGGGTGGCAGTACTTC. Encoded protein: CASSNSGWQYF.

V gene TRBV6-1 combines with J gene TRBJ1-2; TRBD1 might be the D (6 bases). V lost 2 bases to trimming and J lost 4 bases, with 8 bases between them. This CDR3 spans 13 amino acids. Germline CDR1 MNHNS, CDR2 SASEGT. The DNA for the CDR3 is TGTGCCAGCAGTGAAACAGGGTTCTATGGCTACACCTTC. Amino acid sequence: CASSETGFYGYTF.

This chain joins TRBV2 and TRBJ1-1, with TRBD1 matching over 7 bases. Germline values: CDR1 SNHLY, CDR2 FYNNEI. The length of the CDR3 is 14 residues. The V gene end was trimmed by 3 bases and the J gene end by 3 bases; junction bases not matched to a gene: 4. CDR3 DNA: TGTGCCAGCAGTGACGACAGGGAGGACACTGAAGCTTTCTTT. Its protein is CASSDDREDTEAFF. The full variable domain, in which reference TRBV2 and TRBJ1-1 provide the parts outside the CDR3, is EPEVTQTPSHQVTQMGQEVILRCVPISNHLYFYWYRQILGQKVEFLVSFYNNEISEKSEIFDDQFSVERPDGSNFTLKIRSTKLEDSAMYFCASSDDREDTEAFFGQGTRLTVV.

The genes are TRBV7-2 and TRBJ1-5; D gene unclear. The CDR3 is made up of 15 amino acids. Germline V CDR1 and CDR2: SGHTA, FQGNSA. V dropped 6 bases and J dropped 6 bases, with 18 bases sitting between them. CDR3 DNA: TGTGCCAGCAGTTTAATGACCGGGGTCGGTCAGCCCCAGCATTTT. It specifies CASSLMTGVGQPQHF. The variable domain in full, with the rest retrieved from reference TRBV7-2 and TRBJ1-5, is GAGVSQSPSNKVTEKGKDVELRCDPISGHTALYWYRQSLGQGLEFLIYFQGNSAPDKSGLPSDRFSAERTGGSVSTLTIQRTQQEDSAVYLCASSLMTGVGQPQHFGDGTRLSIL.

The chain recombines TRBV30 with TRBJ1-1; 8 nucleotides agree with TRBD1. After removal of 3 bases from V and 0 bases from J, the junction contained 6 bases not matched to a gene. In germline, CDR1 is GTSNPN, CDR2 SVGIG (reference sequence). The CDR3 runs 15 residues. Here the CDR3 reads CAWRTDRGLNTEAFF. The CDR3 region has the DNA TGTGCCTGGAGGACCGACAGGGGTCTGAACACTGAAGCTTTCTTT.

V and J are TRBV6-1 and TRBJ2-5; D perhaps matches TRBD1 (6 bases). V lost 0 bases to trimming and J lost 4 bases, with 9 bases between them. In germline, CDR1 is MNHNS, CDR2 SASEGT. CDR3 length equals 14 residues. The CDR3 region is CASSEARGRETQYF. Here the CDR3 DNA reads TGTGCCAGCAGTGAAGCCAGGGGAAGAGAGACCCAGTACTTC.

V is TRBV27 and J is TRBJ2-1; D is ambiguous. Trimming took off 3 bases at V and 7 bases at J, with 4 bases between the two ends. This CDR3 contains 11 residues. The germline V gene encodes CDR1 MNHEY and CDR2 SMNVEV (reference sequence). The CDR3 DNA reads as TGTGCCAGCAGTTTCAGGAATGAGCAGTTCTTC. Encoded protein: CASSFRNEQFF.